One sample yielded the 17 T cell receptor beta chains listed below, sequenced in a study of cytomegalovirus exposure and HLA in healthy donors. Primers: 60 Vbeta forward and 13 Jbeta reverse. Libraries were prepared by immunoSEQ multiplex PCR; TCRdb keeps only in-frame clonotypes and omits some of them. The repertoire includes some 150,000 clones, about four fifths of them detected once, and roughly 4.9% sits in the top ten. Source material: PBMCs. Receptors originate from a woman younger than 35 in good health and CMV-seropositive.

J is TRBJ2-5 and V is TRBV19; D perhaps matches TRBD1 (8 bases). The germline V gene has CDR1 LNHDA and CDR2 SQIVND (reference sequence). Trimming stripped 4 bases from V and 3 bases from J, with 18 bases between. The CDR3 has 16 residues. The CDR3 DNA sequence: TGTGCCAGTAGTACCAACAGGGGGGGCCTCAAAGAGACCCAGTACTTC. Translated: CASSTNRGGLKETQYF.

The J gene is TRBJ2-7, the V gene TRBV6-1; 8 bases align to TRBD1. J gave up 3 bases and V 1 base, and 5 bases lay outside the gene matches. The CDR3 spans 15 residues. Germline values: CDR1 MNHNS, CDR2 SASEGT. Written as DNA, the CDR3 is TGTGCCAGCAGTGAAGGGACAGGGTCGATCTACGAGCAGTACTTC. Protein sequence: CASSEGTGSIYEQYF.

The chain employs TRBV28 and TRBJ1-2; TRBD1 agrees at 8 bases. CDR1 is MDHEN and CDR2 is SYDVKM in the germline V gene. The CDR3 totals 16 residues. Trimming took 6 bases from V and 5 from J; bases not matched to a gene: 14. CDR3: CASSPFFRQGAYGYTF. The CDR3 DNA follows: TGTGCCAGCAGCCCCTTCTTCAGGCAGGGGGCATATGGCTACACCTTC.

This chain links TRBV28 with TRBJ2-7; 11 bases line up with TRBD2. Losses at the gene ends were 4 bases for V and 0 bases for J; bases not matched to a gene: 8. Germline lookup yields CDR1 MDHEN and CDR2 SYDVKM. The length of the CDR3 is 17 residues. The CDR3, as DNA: TGTGCCAGCAGTTCGCTAGCGGGGGGCACATACTCCTACGAGCAGTACTTC. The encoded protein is CASSSLAGGTYSYEQYF. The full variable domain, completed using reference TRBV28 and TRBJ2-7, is DVKVTQSSRYLVKRTGEKVFLECVQDMDHENMFWYRQDPGLGLRLIYFSYDVKMKEKGDIPEGYSVSREKKERFSLILESASTNQTSMYLCASSSLAGGTYSYEQYFGPGTRLTVT.

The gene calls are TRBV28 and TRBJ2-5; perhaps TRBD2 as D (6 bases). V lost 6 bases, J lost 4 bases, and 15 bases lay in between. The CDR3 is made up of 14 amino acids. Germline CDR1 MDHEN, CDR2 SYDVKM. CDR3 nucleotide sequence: TGTGCCAGCAGCCACAAACTAGCCGCAGAGACCCAGTACTTC. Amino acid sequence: CASSHKLAAETQYF.

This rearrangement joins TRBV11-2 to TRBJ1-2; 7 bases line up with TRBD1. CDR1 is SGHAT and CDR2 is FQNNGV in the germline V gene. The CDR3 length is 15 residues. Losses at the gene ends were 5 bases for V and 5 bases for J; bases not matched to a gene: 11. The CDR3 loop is CASSGGTARVYGYTF. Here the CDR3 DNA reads TGTGCCAGCAGCGGTGGGACAGCGAGAGTTTATGGCTACACCTTC.

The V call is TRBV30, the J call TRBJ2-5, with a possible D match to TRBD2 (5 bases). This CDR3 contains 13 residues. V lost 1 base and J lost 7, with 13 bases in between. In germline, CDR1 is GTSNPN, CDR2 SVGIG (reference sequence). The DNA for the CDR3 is TGTGCCTGGAGTGGGGGTCGGGAAGGGACCCAGTACTTC. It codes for CAWSGGREGTQYF.

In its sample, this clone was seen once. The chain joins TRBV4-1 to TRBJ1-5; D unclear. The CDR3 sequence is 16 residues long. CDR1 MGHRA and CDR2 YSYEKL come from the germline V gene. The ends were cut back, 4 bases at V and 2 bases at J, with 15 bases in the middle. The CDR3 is CASSPLPRGGNQPQHF. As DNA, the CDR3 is TGCGCCAGCAGCCCCCTTCCAAGAGGAGGCAATCAGCCCCAGCATTTT.

CDR3 residues: CASSQVVGLETQYF. For the CDR3, the DNA is TGCGCCAGCAGCCAAGTCGTCGGGTTGGAGACCCAGTACTTC. V and J are TRBV4-1 and TRBJ2-5; D gene unclear. Germline CDR1 and CDR2: MGHRA and YSYEKL. The CDR3 contains 14 residues. V lost 1 base, J lost 5 bases, and 11 bases lay in between.

The CDR3: CASSTGQGANEKLFF. CDR3 in DNA: TGTGCCAGCAGCACTGGACAGGGAGCTAATGAAAAACTGTTTTTT. This rearrangement joins TRBV7-3 to TRBJ1-4; TRBD1 matches at 8 bases. Germline CDR1 and CDR2: SGHTA and FQGTGA. The CDR3 length is 15 residues. The junction had 5 bases not matched to a gene; V was cut back by 5 bases and J by 3 bases.

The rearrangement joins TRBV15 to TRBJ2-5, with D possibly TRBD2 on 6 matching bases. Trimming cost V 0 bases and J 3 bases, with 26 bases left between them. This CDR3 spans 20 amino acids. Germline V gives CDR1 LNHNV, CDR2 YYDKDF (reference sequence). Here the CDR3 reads CATSRDVALDSGNVEETQYF. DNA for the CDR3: TGTGCCACCAGCAGAGATGTGGCCCTGGATAGCGGAAACGTCGAAGAGACCCAGTACTTC.

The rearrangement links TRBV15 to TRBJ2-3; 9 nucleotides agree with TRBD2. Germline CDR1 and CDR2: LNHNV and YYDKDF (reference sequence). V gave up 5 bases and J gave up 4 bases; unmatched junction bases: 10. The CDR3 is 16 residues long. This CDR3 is CATSGAGRGGSDTQYF. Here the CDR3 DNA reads TGTGCCACCAGCGGTGCAGGGCGGGGGGGGTCAGATACGCAGTATTTT.

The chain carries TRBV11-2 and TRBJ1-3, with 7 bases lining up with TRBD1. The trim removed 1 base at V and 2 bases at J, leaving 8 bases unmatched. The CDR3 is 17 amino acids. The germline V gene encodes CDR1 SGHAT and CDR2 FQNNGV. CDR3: CASSLGVTGVAGNTIYF. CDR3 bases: TGTGCCAGCAGCTTAGGCGTAACAGGGGTGGCTGGAAACACCATATATTTT.

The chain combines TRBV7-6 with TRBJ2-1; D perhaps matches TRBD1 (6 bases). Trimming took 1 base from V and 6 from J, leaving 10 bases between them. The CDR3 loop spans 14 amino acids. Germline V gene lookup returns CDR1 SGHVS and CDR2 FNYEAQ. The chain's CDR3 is CASSLGTEPNEQFF. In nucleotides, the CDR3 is TGTGCCAGCAGCTTAGGGACAGAACCCAATGAGCAGTTCTTC.

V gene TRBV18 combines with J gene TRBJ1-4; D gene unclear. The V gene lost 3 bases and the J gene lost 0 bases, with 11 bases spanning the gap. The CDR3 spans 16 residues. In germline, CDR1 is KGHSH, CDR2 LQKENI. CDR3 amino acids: CASSPPTTATNEKLFF. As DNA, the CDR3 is TGTGCCAGCTCACCTCCCACGACTGCAACTAATGAAAAACTGTTTTTT.

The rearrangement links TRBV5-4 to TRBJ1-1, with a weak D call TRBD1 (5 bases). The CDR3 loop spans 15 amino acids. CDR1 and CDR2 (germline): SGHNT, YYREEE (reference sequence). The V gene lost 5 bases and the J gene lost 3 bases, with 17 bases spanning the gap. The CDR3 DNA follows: TGTGCCAGCAGTCGATCCGGGCCCAGGGACACTGAAGCTTTCTTT. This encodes CASSRSGPRDTEAFF.

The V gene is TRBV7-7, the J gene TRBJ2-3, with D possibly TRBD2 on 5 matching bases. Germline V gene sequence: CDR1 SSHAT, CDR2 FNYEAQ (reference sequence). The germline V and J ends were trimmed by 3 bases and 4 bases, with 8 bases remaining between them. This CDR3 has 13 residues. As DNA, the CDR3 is TGTGCCAGCAGCTTTTTCGGGGCAGATACGCAGTATTTT. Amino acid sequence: CASSFFGADTQYF.